The entry that follows covers one T cell receptor beta chain sequence. Antigen specificity is unknown. TCRdb used MiXCR to reprocess the 5' RACE reads, holding one entry per CDR3 protein. Counted here are 300,000 to 400,000 distinct CDR3 sequences, around 28% occurring once; the ten biggest clones make up approximately 12%. The data stem from a study of T-cell memory formation after mild COVID-19. Turning to the study itself: The study found TCR clusters largely donor specific.

General study results and limits: Contracting CD4+ clones were located mainly in CM and EM, and CD8+ clones in EMRA. That cross-reactive memory joined was suggested by some responding clones appearing in pre-infection memory.

The CDR3 spans 14 residues. Trimming removed 2 bases at V and 3 bases at J, with 11 bases between. CDR1 and CDR2 from the germline V gene are SGDLS and YYNGEE. This sequence originates from an adult woman who had mild COVID-19 (a few samples of this study predate the infection). Cell type and time point are not known. Sample: PBMCs or a T cell subset sorted from them (not recorded which). V is TRBV9 and J is TRBJ1-2, with D possibly being TRBD1 (6 bases). CDR3 protein: CASSVTGFDYGYTF. CDR3 nucleotides: TGTGCCAGCAGCGTCACAGGGTTTGACTATGGCTACACCTTC.